A selection of T cell receptor beta chains follows, all from one sample in a study of CXCR3-negative and CXCR3-positive naive CD8 T cells. TCRdb reanalyzed the 5' RACE reads and collapses them to one entry per CDR3 protein, without DNA. The sample includes roughly 59,000 distinct CDR3 sequences. Sequences were obtained from naive CXCR3+ CD8+ T cells from blood. The receptors originated from a human donor in good health. Some clones in this sample may be carry-over from other donors' samples. Each CDR3 is given with its conserved first and last residue. Not all rows give a size; the values are once, few, many and, for expanded clones, a class.

>-|TRBJ1-2|TRBV20-1
CSARDPIFNYGYTF
>-|TRBJ2-1|TRBV29-1
CGSGALANEQFF
>-|TRBJ2-1|TRBV19
CASSIARGNEQFF
>-|TRBJ2-7|TRBV3-2
CASSQLERGASYEQYF
>-|TRBJ1-1|TRBV7-9
CASSYSMNTEAFF
>-|TRBJ2-1|TRBV7-6
CASSDGGQGLGEQFF
>-|TRBJ2-7|TRBV20-1
CSARGTGKSYEQYF
>-|TRBJ1-6|TRBV13
CASSPTGASYNSPLHF
>-|TRBJ1-5|TRBV5-1
CASTPAGGQPQHF
>-|TRBJ2-2|TRBV6-2/TRBV6-3
CASIIRDTIHTGELFF
>-|TRBJ2-4|TRBV28
CASSLRDGKNIQYF
>-|TRBJ2-7|TRBV5-1
CASSLEGQGHYEQYF
>-|TRBJ2-3|TRBV11-2
CASSLGEGTHTDTQYF
>-|TRBJ2-4|TRBV30
CAWSAYEDIQYF
>-|TRBJ1-1|TRBV14
CASSQPTGGLPPWTEAFF
>-|TRBJ1-1|TRBV7-9
CASSQNWGSDTEAFF
>-|TRBJ2-1|TRBV3-1
CASSQVLAGGQFF
>-|TRBJ2-5|TRBV6-2/TRBV6-3
CASSYVSLAGEEETQYF
>-|TRBJ2-7|TRBV4-2
CASSLTGTTPDGREQYF
>-|TRBJ1-1|TRBV6-6
CASSLGTLGGNTEAFF
>-|TRBJ2-7|TRBV6-2/TRBV6-3
CASSYGTAYYEQYF
>-|TRBJ2-7|TRBV29-1
CSVEEGGPMPYEQYF
>-|TRBJ2-2|TRBV29-1
CSVEGGSGVAGELFF
>-|TRBJ2-5|TRBV20-1
CSARDRSWVGSSQETQYF
>-|TRBJ2-2|TRBV29-1
CSVERGLTGELFF
>-|TRBJ2-7|TRBV11-2
CASSFGGPVYEQYF
>-|TRBJ2-7|TRBV7-9
CASSTGTNEQYF
>-|TRBJ2-2|TRBV7-9
CASSLRLGQATNTGELFF
>-|TRBJ2-7|TRBV7-9
CASSSGQIDYEQYF
>-|TRBJ2-7|TRBV7-9
CASSSKGPRDEQYF
>medium-sized|TRBJ2-7|TRBV23-1
CASSQPSSYEQYF
>-|TRBJ2-1|TRBV7-2
CASSKGPNNEQFF
>-|TRBJ2-7|TRBV6-5
CASRSTSGGASYEQYF
>-|TRBJ2-1|TRBV5-6
CASSFVRMGNEQFF
>-|TRBJ2-5|TRBV12-3/TRBV12-4
CASSFEVQETQYF
>-|TRBJ2-1|TRBV12-3/TRBV12-4
CASSPTSGRPRDEQFF
>-|TRBJ2-4|TRBV4-3
CASSQGTRAGNIQYF
>-|TRBJ2-7|TRBV20-1
CSAREWGTGAYEQYF
>-|TRBJ2-5|TRBV20-1
CSARTSGVGETQYF
>-|TRBJ1-1|TRBV6-6
CASSPTENTEAFF
>-|TRBJ1-1|TRBV19
CASSIAVDLTEAFF
>-|TRBJ2-7|TRBV2
CASSGGLFYEQYF
>-|TRBJ2-1|TRBV6-6
CASSFLIGEQFF
>-|TRBJ2-1|TRBV6-5
CASSSKGQGAFEQFF
>-|TRBJ2-3|TRBV29-1
CSVEDPRTGITDTQYF
>-|TRBJ2-3|TRBV11-3
CASSSRFGDTQYF
>-|TRBJ2-1|TRBV21-1
CASSTSRDGGYNEQFF
>-|TRBJ1-2|TRBV28
CASSTRTGVVDYGYTF
>-|TRBJ2-1|TRBV7-9
CASSDTGTTNNEQFF
>-|TRBJ2-7|TRBV15
CATSRLWGDRGPGEQYF
>-|TRBJ1-1|TRBV7-9
CASSSSPLTGVTEAFF
>-|TRBJ2-1|TRBV4-3
CASSQDRGGSYNEQFF